The 9 T cell receptor beta chains presented below share a single source sample, sequenced in a study of T cell responses to AZD1222 COVID-19 vaccine. Profiling relied on immunoSEQ multiplex PCR, and the TCRdb table lists in-frame clones only, not all of them. The sample consists of about 150,000 clones, over 75% of them appearing once. The specimen was peripheral blood, collected on day 0 of AZD1222 vaccination. Every receptor here comes from an adult in good health.

This chain joins TRBV27 and TRBJ2-2; the match to TRBD2 covers 10 bases. This CDR3 has 16 amino acids. The trim removed 5 bases at V and 3 bases at J, leaving 6 bases unmatched. From germline, CDR1 is MNHEY and CDR2 SMNVEV (reference sequence). The CDR3 DNA follows: TGTGCCAGCAGTCGCACACTAGCGGGATACACCGGGGAGCTGTTTTTT. Its protein is CASSRTLAGYTGELFF.

The chain combines TRBV18 with TRBJ1-1; 10 nucleotides agree with TRBD1. The CDR3 loop spans 16 amino acids. The J segment lost 5 bases and the V segment lost 2 bases, leaving 8 bases of the junction unmatched. Per the germline V gene, CDR1 is KGHSH and CDR2 is LQKENI. CDR3 sequence (DNA): TGTGCCAGCTCACCAAGAGCGGGACAGGGGCAGACTGAAGCTTTCTTT. It is translated as CASSPRAGQGQTEAFF.

This sequence joins TRBV28 and TRBJ2-7; TRBD2 matches 7 bases. The ends lost 6 bases at V and 4 bases at J; junction bases unmatched: 9. The length of the CDR3 is 14 residues. CDR1 and CDR2 (germline): MDHEN, SYDVKM. This CDR3 is CASRPGLVVYEQYF. CDR3 in DNA: TGTGCCAGCAGACCCGGACTAGTTGTTTACGAGCAGTACTTC.

The genes are TRBV19 and TRBJ2-7, with TRBD1 matching 8 bases. The V gene end was trimmed by 6 bases and the J gene end by 7 bases; junction bases not matched to a gene: 14. Per the germline V gene, CDR1 is LNHDA and CDR2 is SQIVND (reference sequence). The CDR3 spans 15 residues. CDR3 residues: CASSLKGQALGEQYF. CDR3 in DNA: TGTGCCAGTAGCTTAAAGGGACAGGCCCTCGGGGAGCAGTACTTC.

V and J are TRBV2 and TRBJ2-1, with 9 bases matching TRBD1. The germline gives CDR1 SNHLY, CDR2 FYNNEI. CDR3 size: 16 residues. V was clipped by 6 bases and J by 4 bases; unmatched bases: 10. CDR3 sequence (DNA): TGTGCCAGCAGCTTTCGGGACAGGGATGGGTACAATGAGCAGTTCTTC. The encoded protein is CASSFRDRDGYNEQFF.

This clone came up once. The V and J genes are TRBV6-5 and TRBJ1-1; no definite D call. From germline, CDR1 is MNHEY and CDR2 SVGAGI. The ends were cut back, 0 bases at V and 4 bases at J, with 6 bases in the middle. The CDR3 has 13 residues. CDR3 sequence (DNA): TGTGCCAGCAGTTACTCCCCGGGCACTGAAGCTTTCTTT. It yields the protein CASSYSPGTEAFF.

The chain couples TRBV9 to TRBJ2-7; 11 nucleotides agree with TRBD1. The CDR3 runs to 15 residues. The V segment lost 3 bases and the J segment 2 bases; nucleotides outside the gene matches: 4. Germline assignment: CDR1 SGDLS and CDR2 YYNGEE. CDR3 coding DNA: TGTGCCAGCAGCGCACGGGACAGGGGGACCTACGAGCAGTACTTC. Translation: CASSARDRGTYEQYF.

The J gene is TRBJ1-1, the V gene TRBV20-1; D not resolved. Germline V CDR1 and CDR2: DFQATT, SNEGSKA (reference sequence). V lost 7 bases to trimming and J lost 2 bases, with 8 bases between them. CDR3 length: 11 amino acids. DNA of the CDR3: TGCAGTGTACCAGGAAACACTGAAGCTTTCTTT. The encoded protein is CSVPGNTEAFF.

V and J are TRBV3-1 (or the pseudogene TRBV3-2) and TRBJ2-5, with 11 bases matching TRBD2. The germline V gene encodes CDR1 LGHDT and CDR2 YNNKEL (reference sequence). V lost 5 bases and J lost 3; bases outside the gene matches: 11. The CDR3 extends over 17 amino acids. The CDR3 DNA reads TGTGCCAGCAGCTCCATGTCGGGACTAGCGGAAGAAGAGACCCAGTACTTC. Amino acids: CASSSMSGLAEEETQYF.